This note documents a single TCR beta chain sequence. The data were taken from a study of technical replicates of blood from several donors. Assay used: immunoSEQ multiplex PCR; TCRdb lists only in-frame clones, some missing. This sample has roughly 81,000 clones; approximately 86% occur once, and the top ten carry under 5.5%. The sequence was collected from a human donor in good health. Some clones in this sample may be carry-over from other donors' samples. The sequencing sample was made of PBMCs.

The CDR3 spells CASSLFSGHGETQYF. As DNA, the CDR3 is TGCGCCAGCAGCCTGTTTTCAGGGCACGGGGAGACCCAGTACTTC. V is TRBV4-1 and J is TRBJ2-5; tentative D call: TRBD1 (5 bases). Germline V gene data show CDR1 as MGHRA and CDR2 as YSYEKL. V gave up 4 bases and J gave up 5 bases, with 17 bases separating them. This CDR3 spans 15 amino acids.